These T cell receptor beta chains were read from a single sample in a study of control samples from healthy donors and cancer patients. TCRdb's table, derived via immunoSEQ multiplex PCR, lists solely in-frame clones and lacks some. The data show under 130,000 clones, about 89% seen once. Specimen: PBMCs. These receptors came from a man between 60 and 75 years old with lung cancer. CDR3s include the opening cysteine and the closing phenylalanine or tryptophan. A D gene is named only where the DNA matches it firmly. The size field is filled for only some rows; it gives once, few, many or a size class.

CDR3 DNA: TGTGCCAGCAGTTTTTTGGTTTCAGCAACCGGGGAGCTGTTTTTT
CDR3 protein: CASSFLVSATGELFF
V gene: TRBV6-5
J gene: TRBJ2-2
clone size: .
D gene: .

CDR3 DNA: TGCGCCAGCAGTATTGCGGGCTCTGGGGCCAACGTCCTGACTTTC
CDR3 protein: CASSIAGSGANVLTF
V gene: TRBV10-2
J gene: TRBJ2-6
clone size: .
D gene: .

CDR3 DNA: TGTGCCAGCAGACCCGGACAGGGCGAGGCGATTGGTCATCACACTGAAGCTTTCTTT
CDR3 protein: CASRPGQGEAIGHHTEAFF
V gene: TRBV4-2
J gene: TRBJ1-1
clone size: .
D gene: TRBD1

CDR3 DNA: TGTGCCAGCAGCCAAGTAACCCGGCTAACTGGAAACACCATATATTTT
CDR3 protein: CASSQVTRLTGNTIYF
V gene: TRBV3-1/TRBV3-2
J gene: TRBJ1-3
clone size: .
D gene: .

CDR3 DNA: TGTGCCAGCAGCCTATCCGGGACTAGCGTAACCGGGGAGCTGTTTTTT
CDR3 protein: CASSLSGTSVTGELFF
V gene: TRBV7-3
J gene: TRBJ2-2
clone size: .
D gene: TRBD2

CDR3 DNA: TGTGCCAGTAGGACTTACAATGAGCAGTTCTTC
CDR3 protein: CASRTYNEQFF
V gene: TRBV19
J gene: TRBJ2-1
clone size: .
D gene: .

CDR3 DNA: TGTGCCAGCCAGGGGCAGATGATCCTTACAGCTAACTATGGCTACACCTTC
CDR3 protein: CASQGQMILTANYGYTF
V gene: TRBV5-8
J gene: TRBJ1-2
clone size: once
D gene: .

CDR3 DNA: TGTGCTAGTGGCCTGGGGGCCTCAGTATATGGCTACACCTTC
CDR3 protein: CASGLGASVYGYTF
V gene: TRBV12-5
J gene: TRBJ1-2
clone size: .
D gene: .

CDR3 DNA: TGTGCCAGCAGGGAGGGCCGGGGGGATGAAAAACTGTTTTTT
CDR3 protein: CASREGRGDEKLFF
V gene: TRBV2
J gene: TRBJ1-4
clone size: .
D gene: .

CDR3 DNA: TGTGCCTGGAGTGTAGGACAAAACTATGGCTACACCTTC
CDR3 protein: CAWSVGQNYGYTF
V gene: TRBV30
J gene: TRBJ1-2
clone size: .
D gene: .

CDR3 DNA: TGTGCCAGCAGCGCAGGATACAATCAGCCCCAGCATTTT
CDR3 protein: CASSAGYNQPQHF
V gene: TRBV5-4
J gene: TRBJ1-5
clone size: .
D gene: .

CDR3 DNA: TGCGCCAGCAGCGCCGACGGACTTATAGAGACCCAGTACTTC
CDR3 protein: CASSADGLIETQYF
V gene: TRBV5-1
J gene: TRBJ2-5
clone size: .
D gene: .

CDR3 DNA: TGTGCCAGCAGCTTAGCCACCAGTTCACCCCTCCACTTT
CDR3 protein: CASSLATSSPLHF
V gene: TRBV7-9
J gene: TRBJ1-6
clone size: .
D gene: .

CDR3 DNA: TGCAGCGCCGAGCGGGGGACAGGGTTCAATGAGCAGTTCTTC
CDR3 protein: CSAERGTGFNEQFF
V gene: TRBV29-1
J gene: TRBJ2-1
clone size: .
D gene: .

CDR3 DNA: TGTGCCAGCAGTGATAGCGGTGAAAAACTGTTTTTT
CDR3 protein: CASSDSGEKLFF
V gene: TRBV25-1
J gene: TRBJ1-4
clone size: few
D gene: .

CDR3 DNA: TGTGCCAGCAGCTTAGTAGGGTCTTCGGCAGGAACTGAAGCTTTCTTT
CDR3 protein: CASSLVGSSAGTEAFF
V gene: TRBV7-9
J gene: TRBJ1-1
clone size: .
D gene: .

CDR3 DNA: TGTGCCAGCAGCCCAGTCATCGAGGACACTGAAGCTTTCTTT
CDR3 protein: CASSPVIEDTEAFF
V gene: TRBV7-6
J gene: TRBJ1-1
clone size: .
D gene: .

CDR3 DNA: TGTGCCAGCAGCTCTACTGACGGTAACTATGGCTACACCTTC
CDR3 protein: CASSSTDGNYGYTF
V gene: TRBV5-6
J gene: TRBJ1-2
clone size: .
D gene: .

CDR3 DNA: TGTGCCAGCAGTTACCTTGCTGTCTACGAGCAGTACTTC
CDR3 protein: CASSYLAVYEQYF
V gene: TRBV6-2/TRBV6-3
J gene: TRBJ2-7
clone size: .
D gene: .

CDR3 DNA: TGTGCCAGCAGCGGACCAAGACAGGGGGCGGGAGATACGCAGTATTTT
CDR3 protein: CASSGPRQGAGDTQYF
V gene: TRBV7-9
J gene: TRBJ2-3
clone size: .
D gene: TRBD1

CDR3 DNA: TGTGCCAGCAGCGAGATGCGGGGGTACCAAGAGACCCAGTACTTC
CDR3 protein: CASSEMRGYQETQYF
V gene: TRBV6-5
J gene: TRBJ2-5
clone size: .
D gene: TRBD2

CDR3 DNA: TGTGCCAGCAGCTCAACCGGGACTAGCAGAGACAATGAGCAGTTCTTC
CDR3 protein: CASSSTGTSRDNEQFF
V gene: TRBV5-6
J gene: TRBJ2-1
clone size: few
D gene: TRBD2

CDR3 DNA: TGTGCCAGCAGCTTCACATGGAATTCTGAAGCTTTCTTT
CDR3 protein: CASSFTWNSEAFF
V gene: TRBV7-3
J gene: TRBJ1-1
clone size: .
D gene: .

CDR3 DNA: TGTGCCAGCAGCCCGGGAGCTACCTACGAGCAGTACTTC
CDR3 protein: CASSPGATYEQYF
V gene: TRBV5-6
J gene: TRBJ2-7
clone size: .
D gene: .

CDR3 DNA: TGTGCCAGCAGCGTAGAGGGAAGCTCTGGAAACACCATATATTTT
CDR3 protein: CASSVEGSSGNTIYF
V gene: TRBV9
J gene: TRBJ1-3
clone size: .
D gene: .

CDR3 DNA: TGTGCCAGCAGCCCGAGGATCCCCCCCGGTCAGCCCCAGCATTTT
CDR3 protein: CASSPRIPPGQPQHF
V gene: TRBV5-6
J gene: TRBJ1-5
clone size: .
D gene: .

CDR3 DNA: TGTGCCAGCAGGGGGACTACAGGGGGGTACTATGGCTACACCTTC
CDR3 protein: CASRGTTGGYYGYTF
V gene: TRBV6-5
J gene: TRBJ1-2
clone size: .
D gene: TRBD1

CDR3 DNA: TGTGCCACCAGTGATTTGCGAGGCAGCGGGAGACTCACAGATACGCAGTATTTT
CDR3 protein: CATSDLRGSGRLTDTQYF
V gene: TRBV24-1
J gene: TRBJ2-3
clone size: .
D gene: TRBD2

CDR3 DNA: TGTGCCAGCAGTTTGTCGCCTACTGAAGCTTTCTTT
CDR3 protein: CASSLSPTEAFF
V gene: TRBV12-3/TRBV12-4
J gene: TRBJ1-1
clone size: .
D gene: .

CDR3 DNA: TGTGCCAGCAGCTGGGACAGCTACTCTGGAAACACCATATATTTT
CDR3 protein: CASSWDSYSGNTIYF
V gene: TRBV6-6
J gene: TRBJ1-3
clone size: few
D gene: TRBD1

CDR3 DNA: TGTGCCACCAGTGCCCGGGACGCGGGGCAAGAGACCCAGTACTTC
CDR3 protein: CATSARDAGQETQYF
V gene: TRBV24-1
J gene: TRBJ2-5
clone size: .
D gene: .

CDR3 DNA: TGTGCCAGCACTCTTCAGGGACAGGGAGTCCGCAATGAGCAGTTCTTC
CDR3 protein: CASTLQGQGVRNEQFF
V gene: TRBV2
J gene: TRBJ2-1
clone size: .
D gene: TRBD1

CDR3 DNA: TGTGCCAGCAGCGAACGAGGCGGCTTAGAAAACACCATATATTTT
CDR3 protein: CASSERGGLENTIYF
V gene: TRBV9
J gene: TRBJ1-3
clone size: .
D gene: .

CDR3 DNA: TGTGCCTGGGGGGGAGGAGACCTCTCCAATCAGCCCCAGCATTTT
CDR3 protein: CAWGGGDLSNQPQHF
V gene: TRBV30
J gene: TRBJ1-5
clone size: .
D gene: .

CDR3 DNA: TGTGCCAGCAGCCCCCGCGGTCGGGGGGGGGCCTACGAGCAGTACTTC
CDR3 protein: CASSPRGRGGAYEQYF
V gene: TRBV5-4
J gene: TRBJ2-7
clone size: .
D gene: TRBD2

CDR3 DNA: TGTGCCAGCAGCTCCCCCCCAGGGAACACTGAAGCTTTCTTT
CDR3 protein: CASSSPPGNTEAFF
V gene: TRBV7-3
J gene: TRBJ1-1
clone size: .
D gene: .

CDR3 DNA: TGTGCCAGCAGCTCCCGGACAGCGTCCGGGGAGCTGTTTTTT
CDR3 protein: CASSSRTASGELFF
V gene: TRBV7-2
J gene: TRBJ2-2
clone size: .
D gene: .

CDR3 DNA: TGTGCCTGGAGTGTACAGGCTGGAAACACCATATATTTT
CDR3 protein: CAWSVQAGNTIYF
V gene: TRBV30
J gene: TRBJ1-3
clone size: .
D gene: .

CDR3 DNA: TGTGCCAGCAGCCTTCTTAGTGCCACAGATACGCAGTATTTT
CDR3 protein: CASSLLSATDTQYF
V gene: TRBV3-1/TRBV3-2
J gene: TRBJ2-3
clone size: .
D gene: .

CDR3 DNA: TGTGCCAGCAGCACCATTTCGGCGACCTTCCCCACAGATACGCAGTATTTT
CDR3 protein: CASSTISATFPTDTQYF
V gene: TRBV7-2
J gene: TRBJ2-3
clone size: .
D gene: .

CDR3 DNA: TGTGCCAGCAGTTTAGGACTGAACACTGAAGCTTTCTTT
CDR3 protein: CASSLGLNTEAFF
V gene: TRBV5-6
J gene: TRBJ1-1
clone size: .
D gene: .

CDR3 DNA: TGCGCCAGCAGCTTCGACCGGCCGAACACCGGGGAGCTGTTTTTT
CDR3 protein: CASSFDRPNTGELFF
V gene: TRBV5-1
J gene: TRBJ2-2
clone size: once
D gene: .

CDR3 DNA: TGTGCCAGCAGCCGGACAGGGATTGGCTACACCTTC
CDR3 protein: CASSRTGIGYTF
V gene: TRBV11-3
J gene: TRBJ1-2
clone size: .
D gene: TRBD1

CDR3 DNA: TGTGCCAGCAGCTTAGGTGGGCAGGGGAACACCGGGGAGCTGTTTTTT
CDR3 protein: CASSLGGQGNTGELFF
V gene: TRBV7-3
J gene: TRBJ2-2
clone size: .
D gene: .

CDR3 DNA: TGTGCCACCAGTGACCCGTATAGCGGGGGGAAAGAGACCCAGTACTTC
CDR3 protein: CATSDPYSGGKETQYF
V gene: TRBV24-1
J gene: TRBJ2-5
clone size: .
D gene: TRBD2

CDR3 DNA: TGCGCCAGCACCCCGGGTCCTAACACCGGGGAGCTGTTTTTT
CDR3 protein: CASTPGPNTGELFF
V gene: TRBV5-1
J gene: TRBJ2-2
clone size: .
D gene: .

CDR3 DNA: TGTGCCAGCAGCTTAGGGGAAGCTTTCTTT
CDR3 protein: CASSLGEAFF
V gene: TRBV13
J gene: TRBJ1-1
clone size: .
D gene: .

CDR3 DNA: TGTGCCAGCAGCTTTCCCGGGGACAGGGGATACGAGCAGTACTTC
CDR3 protein: CASSFPGDRGYEQYF
V gene: TRBV7-9
J gene: TRBJ2-7
clone size: .
D gene: TRBD1

CDR3 DNA: TGTGCCAGCAGCTTGGACGATACTAGTCAGCCCCAGCATTTT
CDR3 protein: CASSLDDTSQPQHF
V gene: TRBV5-5
J gene: TRBJ1-5
clone size: .
D gene: .

CDR3 DNA: TGTGCCAGCAGAAAAGGGAACACTGAAGCTTTCTTT
CDR3 protein: CASRKGNTEAFF
V gene: TRBV6-5
J gene: TRBJ1-1
clone size: .
D gene: .

CDR3 DNA: TGTGCCAGCTCATCCATAGACGGGAACACTGAAGCTTTCTTT
CDR3 protein: CASSSIDGNTEAFF
V gene: TRBV18
J gene: TRBJ1-1
clone size: few
D gene: .

CDR3 DNA: TGTGCCTGGAACCCCACAGGGGCTGGAAACACCATATATTTT
CDR3 protein: CAWNPTGAGNTIYF
V gene: TRBV30
J gene: TRBJ1-3
clone size: .
D gene: TRBD1

CDR3 DNA: TGTGCCAGCAGCAAATCCGGGGACAATGAGCAGTTCTTC
CDR3 protein: CASSKSGDNEQFF
V gene: TRBV21-1
J gene: TRBJ2-1
clone size: .
D gene: .